The rows below give T cell receptor beta chains drawn from one sample of a study of PD-1 blockade in classical Hodgkin lymphoma. The method was immunoSEQ multiplex PCR; TCRdb's version includes in-frame clones alone and lacks a portion of them. The table has 40,000 to 55,000 clones, 80% seen once; the top ten hold about 20%. This material consisted of peripheral blood mononuclear cells (PBMCs), taken before the fourth cycle of nivolumab. All receptors derive from a human donor with classical Hodgkin lymphoma. Each CDR3 is given with its conserved first and last residue. Fields, in order: clone size, V gene, J gene, D gene, CDR3 DNA, CDR3 protein. D genes are given only for firm matches. Clone size is given for some rows only: seen once, a few or many times, or a class if the clone is expanded.

>.|TRBV18|TRBJ1-2|.
TGTGCCAGCTCACCAGGTCGGACGGGAAACTATGGCTACACCTTC
CASSPGRTGNYGYTF
>few|TRBV19|TRBJ2-1|.
TGTGCCACCAGAGGGCCGAGCTCCTACAATGAGCAGTTCTTC
CATRGPSSYNEQFF
>.|TRBV5-1|TRBJ2-5|.
TGCGCCAGCAGCTTAGGTCTTTTGGGGAGCAGAGAGACCCAGTACTTC
CASSLGLLGSRETQYF
>few|TRBV7-2|TRBJ2-2|TRBD2
TGTGCCAGCAGCTTGGGACTAGCAACCGGGGAGCTGTTTTTT
CASSLGLATGELFF
>few|TRBV7-9|TRBJ1-1|.
TGTGCCAGCAGCCCCCAAGGACAGCACAACACTGAAGCTTTCTTT
CASSPQGQHNTEAFF
>few|TRBV9|TRBJ1-1|.
TGTGCCAGCAGCGTAGTGGCTACGAACACTGAAGCTTTCTTT
CASSVVATNTEAFF
>many|TRBV19|TRBJ1-3|.
TGTGCCAGCCGGCTTTCTGGAAACACCATATATTTT
CASRLSGNTIYF
>once|TRBV7-9|TRBJ1-1|.
TGTGCCAGCAGTTACTCCCTGGGGGGGGCTGAAGCTTTCTTT
CASSYSLGGAEAFF
>.|TRBV9|TRBJ2-3|.
TGTGCCAGCAGCGTAGACGTCCCAGATACGCAGTATTTT
CASSVDVPDTQYF
>.|TRBV7-8|TRBJ1-2|TRBD1
TGTGCCAGCAGCTCCCCGGGACAGGCGTTTATGTCGTTCTATGGCTACACCTTC
CASSSPGQAFMSFYGYTF
>once|TRBV7-8|TRBJ2-2|TRBD1
TGTGCCAGCAACAAACAGACAGGGATGAACACCGGGGAGCTGTTTTTT
CASNKQTGMNTGELFF
>.|TRBV30|TRBJ2-5|TRBD1
TGTGCCTGGAGGGGCAGGGGGCCTCAAGAGACCCAGTACTTC
CAWRGRGPQETQYF
>.|TRBV10-3|TRBJ2-7|.
TGTGCCATCAGTGAGTCGGGGGGACCCTACGAGCAGTACTTC
CAISESGGPYEQYF
>.|TRBV18|TRBJ1-1|TRBD1
TGTGCCAGCGCCGGACAGGTGAACACTGAAGCTTTCTTT
CASAGQVNTEAFF
>.|TRBV7-2|TRBJ2-7|.
TGTGCCAGCAGCCCAGGGCCCGCCTACGAGCAGTACTTC
CASSPGPAYEQYF
>once|TRBV28|TRBJ2-7|.
TGTGCCAGCAGCCAGGGACTCTACGAGCAGTACTTC
CASSQGLYEQYF
>.|TRBV7-8|TRBJ1-2|.
TGTGCCAGCAGTCCGACGACGGTCCTCTATGGCTACACCTTC
CASSPTTVLYGYTF
>few|TRBV13|TRBJ1-1|.
TGTGCCAGCAGCTCGGGGGACACTGAAGCTTTCTTT
CASSSGDTEAFF
>.|TRBV6-1|TRBJ2-5|.
TGTGCCAGCAGTGAAGAGTGGCCTAGCGAGACCCAGTACTTC
CASSEEWPSETQYF
>once|TRBV5-1|TRBJ2-4|TRBD1
TGCGCCAGTTCAGGGGGCGGAATAGCCAAAAACATTCAGTACTTC
CASSGGGIAKNIQYF
>.|TRBV2|TRBJ2-7|TRBD2
TGTGCCAGCAGTGCTAGCGGGGGGCAGGAGCAGTACTTC
CASSASGGQEQYF
>.|TRBV7-8|TRBJ1-2|TRBD1
TGTGCCAGCAGCCCATACGGGACAGGGGCTTTGGGGAACTATGGCTACACCTTC
CASSPYGTGALGNYGYTF
>.|TRBV6-1|TRBJ2-1|.
TGTGCCAGCAGTGAAGGGGCAGGGGTTTACAATGAGCAGTTCTTC
CASSEGAGVYNEQFF
>.|TRBV28|TRBJ2-5|TRBD2
TGTGCCAGCAGTCCCCCGCCGAAGACTAGCGGGGGGCTCGAGACCCAGTACTTC
CASSPPPKTSGGLETQYF
>.|TRBV9|TRBJ1-1|.
TGTGCCAGCAGCGTAGGATATGAGGGTATTGAAGCTTTCTTT
CASSVGYEGIEAFF
>.|TRBV18|TRBJ2-3|TRBD2
TGTGCCAGCTCACCAGTCCTAGCGGGGGGACGCACAGATACGCAGTATTTT
CASSPVLAGGRTDTQYF
>.|TRBV2|TRBJ2-2|TRBD2
TGTGCCAGCAGCGCCTTAGGGACTAGCGGGTACACCGGGGAGCTGTTTTTT
CASSALGTSGYTGELFF
>few|TRBV29-1|TRBJ1-1|TRBD1
TGCAGCGTTGGCACTGGACAGGGTCGGACTGAAGCTTTCTTT
CSVGTGQGRTEAFF
>.|TRBV28|TRBJ2-3|.
TGTGCCAGCAGTGCTAGGGACGTGACCGTCACAGATACGCAGTATTTT
CASSARDVTVTDTQYF
>few|TRBV4-2|TRBJ1-1|.
TGTGCCAGCAGCCAAGCGGGTCGGGGACTCCTGAACACTGAAGCTTTCTTT
CASSQAGRGLLNTEAFF
>.|TRBV5-1|TRBJ1-4|TRBD1
TGCGCCAGCAGCTTGGGGCTGACAGGGGCATGGGAAAAACTGTTTTTT
CASSLGLTGAWEKLFF
>.|TRBV19|TRBJ1-1|TRBD1
TGTGCCAGTAGGGGGGACAGGGGGCGCGGTGCTGAAGCTTTCTTT
CASRGDRGRGAEAFF
>.|TRBV9|TRBJ2-7|TRBD1
TGTGCCAGCAGCAACGGACAGGGCACCTACGAGCAGTACTTC
CASSNGQGTYEQYF
>.|TRBV4-2|TRBJ1-3|TRBD1
TGTGCCAGCAGCCAAGAGCCCCGGGAAGGGGGCTTTGGAAACACCATATATTTT
CASSQEPREGGFGNTIYF
>few|TRBV7-8|TRBJ1-5|.
TGTGCCAGCAGCTTTAGGGAGGACCGGCCCCAGCATTTT
CASSFREDRPQHF
>once|TRBV19|TRBJ2-3|.
TGTGCCACCCTCCAAGATACGCAGTATTTT
CATLQDTQYF
>.|TRBV19|TRBJ1-1|.
TGTGCCAGTAGTGACCGAGTCAGGGCGAACACTGAAGCTTTCTTT
CASSDRVRANTEAFF
>.|TRBV28|TRBJ1-1|.
TGTGCCAGCATGCAGGGGCGCGCTGAAGCTTTCTTT
CASMQGRAEAFF
>.|TRBV6-6|TRBJ2-4|.
TGTGCCAGCAGCCAGAGGGGGGACAAAAACATTCAGTACTTC
CASSQRGDKNIQYF
>once|TRBV9|TRBJ1-2|TRBD1
TGTGCCAGCAGCGCAACAGGGGTGAGCGGCTACACCTTC
CASSATGVSGYTF
>.|TRBV18|TRBJ1-4|.
TGTGCCAGCTCACCACGAGGGACAACTAATGAAAAACTGTTTTTT
CASSPRGTTNEKLFF
>.|TRBV7-8|TRBJ1-1|.
TGTGCCAGCAGCCCCCATCGGGGGTTTATTTACACTGAAGCTTTCTTT
CASSPHRGFIYTEAFF
>.|TRBV28|TRBJ2-5|TRBD1
TGTGCCAGCAGTTCCGCCGGGACAGGAATAACAGAGACCCAGTACTTC
CASSSAGTGITETQYF
>.|TRBV27|TRBJ1-5|.
TGTGCCAGCAGTTTATTCAGGGATCAGCCCCAGCATTTT
CASSLFRDQPQHF
>once|TRBV13|TRBJ1-2|.
TGTGCCAGCAGCTTAGGCGGCCGGGTAGGGAAAAACTATGGCTACACCTTC
CASSLGGRVGKNYGYTF
>.|TRBV18|TRBJ1-1|.
TGTGCCAGCTCACCAAGGGACACTGAAGCTTTCTTT
CASSPRDTEAFF
>once|TRBV9|TRBJ2-7|.
TGTGCCAGCAGCGTGGGGTCTAGCGCCCGGCTCTACGAGCAGTACTTC
CASSVGSSARLYEQYF
>few|TRBV7-9|TRBJ1-1|.
TGTGCCAGCAGCTTAGCGCAAGGGGTAGGAGCTTTCTTT
CASSLAQGVGAFF
>.|TRBV9|TRBJ1-3|.
TGTGCCAGCAGCGCCGACTCTGGAAACACCATATATTTT
CASSADSGNTIYF
>once|TRBV7-2|TRBJ2-5|TRBD2
TGTGCCAGCAGCTTAGGAGTCGGGGGGGCGGAGACCCAGTACTTC
CASSLGVGGAETQYF